This is a list of T cell receptor beta chains from one sample in a study of T cell repertoires in cytomegalovirus infection. Each CDR3 protein gets one entry after TCRdb re-called the reads with MiXCR. The profile shows fewer than 700,000 distinct CDR3 sequences, 24% of them singletons. The specimen sequenced was CD8+ T cells from PBMCs. Receptors were obtained from a human donor in good health (CMV status not recorded). Some clones in this sample may be carry-over from other donors' samples. Each CDR3 is given with its conserved first and last residue. Each record gives: clone size, J gene, V gene, D gene, CDR3 protein, CDR3 DNA. The D gene is left open where the match is weak. Part of the rows lack a size; the others show once, few, many or a class for expanded clones.

. | TRBJ2-5 | TRBV19 | TRBD1 | CACRGTEQETQYF | TGTGCCTGCAGGGGGACAGAGCAAGAGACCCAGTACTTC
few | TRBJ2-6 | TRBV7-6 | . | CASSLVPDSGANVLTF | TGTGCCAGCAGCTTAGTACCCGACTCCGGGGCCAACGTCCTGACTTTC
once | TRBJ1-1 | TRBV28 | TRBD1 | CASSLRTGEAEAFF | TGTGCCAGCAGTTTAAGGACAGGGGAGGCTGAAGCTTTCTTT
. | TRBJ2-5 | TRBV19 | TRBD1 | CASSHRGKGYQETQYF | TGTGCCAGTAGCCACAGGGGCAAGGGATATCAAGAGACCCAGTACTTC
. | TRBJ2-1 | TRBV2 | TRBD1 | CASSGDRLFEQFF | TGTGCCAGCAGCGGGGACAGATTATTCGAGCAGTTCTTC
. | TRBJ1-2 | TRBV27 | TRBD1 | CASSMTDRAGYTF | TGTGCCAGCAGTATGACCGACAGGGCGGGCTACACCTTC
. | TRBJ2-1 | TRBV9 | TRBD1 | CASSARGQVGNEQFF | TGTGCCAGCAGCGCACGTGGACAGGTAGGCAATGAGCAGTTCTTC
. | TRBJ1-4 | TRBV7-9 | . | CASSLYLEGAGYEKLFF | TGTGCCAGCAGCTTATACCTCGAGGGCGCAGGCTATGAAAAACTGTTTTTT
once | TRBJ2-2 | TRBV2 | . | CASSRRMDTNTGELFF | TGTGCCAGCAGTCGGCGGATGGATACGAACACCGGGGAGCTGTTTTTT
few | TRBJ2-1 | TRBV2 | . | CASSEEGGVYNEQFF | TGTGCCAGCAGTGAAGAAGGGGGGGTTTACAATGAGCAGTTCTTC
. | TRBJ1-1 | TRBV29-1 | . | CSAIPTEALGTEAFF | TGCAGCGCTATTCCCACGGAGGCTTTGGGGACTGAAGCTTTCTTT
. | TRBJ2-2 | TRBV27 | . | CASRPLGGQGTGELFF | TGTGCCAGCAGGCCTCTAGGAGGTCAGGGGACCGGGGAGCTGTTTTTT
many | TRBJ2-1 | TRBV7-3 | . | CASSPGGKGAEQFF | TGTGCCAGCAGCCCAGGGGGGAAGGGGGCTGAGCAGTTCTTC
. | TRBJ2-1 | TRBV27 | TRBD1 | CASTTGQGPRAQFF | TGTGCCAGCACCACGGGACAGGGGCCCAGGGCGCAGTTCTTC
. | TRBJ2-7 | TRBV7-6 | TRBD1 | CANSPRDSPNSYEQYF | TGTGCCAACAGCCCACGGGACAGCCCTAATTCCTACGAGCAGTACTTC
. | TRBJ2-7 | TRBV7-3 | TRBD1 | CASSLELGQQSYEQYF | TGTGCCAGCAGCTTAGAACTGGGACAGCAGTCGTACGAGCAGTACTTC
few | TRBJ2-1 | TRBV19 | TRBD1 | CASSVIRDRGDNEQFF | TGTGCCAGTAGTGTTATCCGGGACAGGGGGGACAATGAGCAGTTCTTC
few | TRBJ2-5 | TRBV5-6 | . | CASSLGLYVMHLETQYF | TGTGCCAGCAGCTTGGGGTTATATGTGATGCACCTGGAGACCCAGTACTTC
. | TRBJ1-4 | TRBV7-9 | . | CASSLVREGEKLFF | TGTGCCAGCAGCTTAGTACGAGAAGGTGAAAAACTGTTTTTT
few | TRBJ2-2 | TRBV6-5 | . | CASSLPTLSGSDTGELFF | TGTGCCAGCAGTCTACCAACCCTATCCGGGTCAGACACCGGGGAGCTGTTTTTT
. | TRBJ1-1 | TRBV11-2 | . | CANSLIGEWNTEAFF | TGTGCCAACAGCTTAATCGGGGAATGGAACACTGAAGCTTTCTTT
. | TRBJ1-2 | TRBV27 | . | CASSSVGAQNYGYTF | TGTGCCAGCAGTTCCGTAGGGGCCCAAAACTATGGCTACACCTTC
. | TRBJ2-1 | TRBV24-1 | . | CATSDWAGNEQFF | TGTGCCACCAGTGACTGGGCGGGCAATGAGCAGTTCTTC
few | TRBJ1-5 | TRBV4-1 | TRBD1 | CASSQAGTGNQPQHF | TGCGCCAGCAGCCAAGCGGGGACAGGGAATCAGCCCCAGCATTTT
many | TRBJ1-3 | TRBV7-9 | . | CASRGGDIAISGNTIYF | TGTGCCAGCAGGGGAGGGGACATCGCAATCTCTGGAAACACCATATATTTT
. | TRBJ1-4 | TRBV6-2/TRBV6-3 | TRBD1 | CASSYPGTGRFREKLFF | TGTGCCAGCAGTTACCCCGGGACAGGGAGGTTCCGAGAAAAACTGTTTTTT
many | TRBJ1-5 | TRBV7-2 | . | CASSLASGSLNQPQHF | TGTGCCAGCAGCTTAGCGTCGGGCAGCTTAAATCAGCCCCAGCATTTT
few | TRBJ2-1 | TRBV19 | TRBD1 | CATSPGLTGENEQFF | TGTGCCACCTCACCGGGATTGACAGGGGAGAATGAGCAGTTCTTC
. | TRBJ2-7 | TRBV6-5 | . | CASRGSQTAEQYF | TGTGCCAGCCGAGGCTCCCAAACCGCAGAGCAGTACTTC
few | TRBJ1-1 | TRBV4-1 | TRBD1 | CASSQVGQPRGEAFF | TGCGCCAGCAGCCAAGTGGGACAGCCAAGGGGTGAAGCTTTCTTT
. | TRBJ1-1 | TRBV19 | . | CASSILYLGLAPNTEAFF | TGTGCCAGTAGTATTTTGTACTTGGGACTTGCACCGAACACTGAAGCTTTCTTT
once | TRBJ1-2 | TRBV2 | . | CASIVSNYGYTF | TGTGCCAGCATAGTCAGTAACTATGGCTACACCTTC
. | TRBJ2-3 | TRBV12-3/TRBV12-4 | . | CASSPGITSTDTQYF | TGTGCCAGCAGTCCCGGGATAACTAGCACAGATACGCAGTATTTT
few | TRBJ1-1 | TRBV9 | . | CASSLTPGNTEAFF | TGTGCCAGCAGTCTGACACCCGGTAACACTGAAGCTTTCTTT
many | TRBJ2-5 | TRBV7-3 | . | CASSLNSAETQYF | TGTGCCAGCAGCTTAAACTCGGCGGAGACCCAGTACTTC
few | TRBJ2-1 | TRBV4-1 | . | CASSPLGTLTNEQFF | TGCGCCAGCAGCCCTCTGGGGACCTTAACGAATGAGCAGTTCTTC
few | TRBJ2-2 | TRBV20-1 | . | CSARDQFVTGELFF | TGCAGTGCTAGAGATCAGTTTGTGACCGGGGAGCTGTTTTTT
. | TRBJ1-3 | TRBV28 | TRBD1 | CASTNRGLGNTIYF | TGTGCCAGCACCAATAGGGGGCTTGGAAACACCATATATTTT
many | TRBJ2-3 | TRBV19 | TRBD2 | CASSILRSGASTDTQYF | TGTGCCAGTAGTATATTACGGAGCGGGGCCAGCACAGATACGCAGTATTTT
few | TRBJ1-5 | TRBV10-2 | TRBD1 | CASKQGAGNQPQHF | TGCGCCAGCAAACAGGGGGCTGGCAATCAGCCCCAGCATTTT
few | TRBJ2-2 | TRBV19 | . | CASRWGANTGELFF | TGTGCCAGTAGATGGGGGGCGAACACCGGGGAGCTGTTTTTT
few | TRBJ2-1 | TRBV29-1 | . | CSVEEAAVYNEQFF | TGCAGCGTTGAAGAAGCGGCAGTTTACAATGAGCAGTTCTTC
. | TRBJ1-2 | TRBV20-1 | TRBD1 | CSARQSDRGGYGYTF | TGCAGTGCTCGCCAATCGGACAGGGGTGGCTATGGCTACACCTTC
few | TRBJ2-1 | TRBV11-2 | . | CASSVGERYNEQFF | TGTGCCAGCAGCGTGGGGGAGAGGTACAATGAGCAGTTCTTC
few | TRBJ1-1 | TRBV10-3 | . | CAISESGRLEAFF | TGTGCCATCAGTGAGTCCGGGAGGCTTGAAGCTTTCTTT
many | TRBJ1-4 | TRBV4-1 | . | CASSQSPTSINEKLFF | TGCGCCAGCAGCCAATCCCCAACTTCGATTAATGAAAAACTGTTTTTT
many | TRBJ2-1 | TRBV7-9 | . | CASSPVRSYNEQFF | TGTGCCAGCAGCCCCGTCCGCTCCTACAATGAGCAGTTCTTC
many | TRBJ1-2 | TRBV12-3/TRBV12-4 | TRBD1 | CASSYGTAYGYTF | TGTGCCAGCAGTTACGGGACAGCCTATGGCTACACCTTC
few | TRBJ2-3 | TRBV20-1 | TRBD2 | CSARPLASGPTVHPDDTQYF | TGCAGTGCTAGGCCCTTAGCTAGCGGCCCGACTGTGCACCCAGATGATACGCAGTATTTT
few | TRBJ1-6 | TRBV20-1 | . | CSASTRESNSPLHF | TGCAGTGCTAGCACCAGGGAAAGTAATTCACCCCTCCACTTT